A selection of T cell receptor beta chains follows, all from one sample in a study of cytomegalovirus exposure and HLA in healthy donors. Clones were read by immunoSEQ multiplex PCR, and TCRdb kept only the in-frame ones, dropping some. Of about 170,000 clones in the sample, around 80% were seen once. Material: PBMCs. These receptors came from a male donor in good health and CMV-seronegative. Each CDR3 is given without its conserved first and last residue. Fields, in order: V gene, D gene, CDR3 protein. The D gene is left open where the match is weak.

v_call: TRBV18
d_call: TRBD1
cdr3_aa: ASSPQTGTGGSYGYT

v_call: TRBV5-1
d_call: -
cdr3_aa: ASSLFSVKSSTGTWEQY

v_call: TRBV27
d_call: TRBD1
cdr3_aa: ASKRQGGYEQY

v_call: TRBV6-1
d_call: -
cdr3_aa: ASQGNGVYEQY

v_call: TRBV19
d_call: TRBD2
cdr3_aa: ASSHDIGLAGQETQY

v_call: TRBV6-6
d_call: -
cdr3_aa: ASSYGGGQPQH

v_call: TRBV7-6
d_call: -
cdr3_aa: ASSPYRSEAF

v_call: TRBV6-1
d_call: -
cdr3_aa: ASSEDSRYRLDTQY

v_call: TRBV7-9
d_call: -
cdr3_aa: ASSLYNQPQH

v_call: TRBV12-1
d_call: -
cdr3_aa: ASSFSTDSEDSPLH

v_call: TRBV5-4
d_call: TRBD2
cdr3_aa: ASSAGGVLSSYNEQF

v_call: TRBV6-6
d_call: TRBD2
cdr3_aa: ASSGPAAGKYNEQF

v_call: TRBV5-4
d_call: TRBD2
cdr3_aa: ASSLDGGAYTQY

v_call: TRBV6-6
d_call: -
cdr3_aa: ASSYSQGNNQPQH

v_call: TRBV5-1
d_call: TRBD1
cdr3_aa: ASSPGQGTYNEQF

v_call: TRBV5-6
d_call: -
cdr3_aa: ASSFSGDWNTGELF

v_call: TRBV4-3
d_call: -
cdr3_aa: ASSHPTASGANVLT

v_call: TRBV6-5
d_call: -
cdr3_aa: ASSYSRGSNYGYT

v_call: TRBV7-8
d_call: TRBD1
cdr3_aa: ASSARGQGTGELF

v_call: TRBV27
d_call: -
cdr3_aa: ASSLGGDYEQC

v_call: TRBV6-6
d_call: TRBD1
cdr3_aa: ASSSNRQGTNYGYT

v_call: TRBV5-8
d_call: -
cdr3_aa: ASTAEFDTDFYSNQPQH

v_call: TRBV6-5
d_call: TRBD1
cdr3_aa: ASSYSRTGGGYGYT

v_call: TRBV2
d_call: -
cdr3_aa: ASSKDRLNTEAF

v_call: TRBV6-5
d_call: -
cdr3_aa: ASSKTGYSNQPQH